The entry below gives a single T cell receptor (beta chain) sequence along with its context. Its cognate antigen is unknown. This sample was included in a study of vaccination effects on CD4 cells after COVID-19. General study points: Clonal contraction was marked in infection- and vaccine-induced clones late after vaccination.

Expansion of antigen-specific CD4+ T cells with viral peptide pools was carried out by the ViraFEST assay before sequencing. Scientists isolated CD4+ T cells after a roughly ten-day culture period ended. Each vaccine recipient was nucleocapsid antibody negative and had no prior SARS-CoV-2 infection. The culture medium for approximately 1.9 million PBMC per well included about 9.2 IU/ml IL-2 and around 9.9 ug/ml peptides. At days 3 and 7, half of the medium was exchanged for IL-2 medium. Assay used: immunoSEQ multiplex PCR; TCRdb lists only in-frame clones, some missing. Of about 41,000 clones listed, roughly 70% were seen once; the top ten hold roughly 24%. The CDR3 has 16 residues. Germline V CDR1 and CDR2: ENHRY, SYGVKD. J lost 4 bases, V lost 4 bases, and 9 bases had no gene match.

The sequenced sample was CD4+ T cells from PBMCs cultured with HCoV-OC43 spike peptides, obtained before COVID-19 vaccination. Subset of the sample: HCoV-OC43 spike overlapping peptide pool stimulation. V is TRBV10-3 and J is TRBJ2-2; 7 bases align to TRBD2. The receptor was isolated from a human donor who received a COVID-19 vaccine. The CDR3 sequence is CAISGASSGSTGELFF. As DNA, the CDR3 is TGTGCCATCAGTGGCGCATCTAGCGGAAGCACCGGGGAGCTGTTTTTT.